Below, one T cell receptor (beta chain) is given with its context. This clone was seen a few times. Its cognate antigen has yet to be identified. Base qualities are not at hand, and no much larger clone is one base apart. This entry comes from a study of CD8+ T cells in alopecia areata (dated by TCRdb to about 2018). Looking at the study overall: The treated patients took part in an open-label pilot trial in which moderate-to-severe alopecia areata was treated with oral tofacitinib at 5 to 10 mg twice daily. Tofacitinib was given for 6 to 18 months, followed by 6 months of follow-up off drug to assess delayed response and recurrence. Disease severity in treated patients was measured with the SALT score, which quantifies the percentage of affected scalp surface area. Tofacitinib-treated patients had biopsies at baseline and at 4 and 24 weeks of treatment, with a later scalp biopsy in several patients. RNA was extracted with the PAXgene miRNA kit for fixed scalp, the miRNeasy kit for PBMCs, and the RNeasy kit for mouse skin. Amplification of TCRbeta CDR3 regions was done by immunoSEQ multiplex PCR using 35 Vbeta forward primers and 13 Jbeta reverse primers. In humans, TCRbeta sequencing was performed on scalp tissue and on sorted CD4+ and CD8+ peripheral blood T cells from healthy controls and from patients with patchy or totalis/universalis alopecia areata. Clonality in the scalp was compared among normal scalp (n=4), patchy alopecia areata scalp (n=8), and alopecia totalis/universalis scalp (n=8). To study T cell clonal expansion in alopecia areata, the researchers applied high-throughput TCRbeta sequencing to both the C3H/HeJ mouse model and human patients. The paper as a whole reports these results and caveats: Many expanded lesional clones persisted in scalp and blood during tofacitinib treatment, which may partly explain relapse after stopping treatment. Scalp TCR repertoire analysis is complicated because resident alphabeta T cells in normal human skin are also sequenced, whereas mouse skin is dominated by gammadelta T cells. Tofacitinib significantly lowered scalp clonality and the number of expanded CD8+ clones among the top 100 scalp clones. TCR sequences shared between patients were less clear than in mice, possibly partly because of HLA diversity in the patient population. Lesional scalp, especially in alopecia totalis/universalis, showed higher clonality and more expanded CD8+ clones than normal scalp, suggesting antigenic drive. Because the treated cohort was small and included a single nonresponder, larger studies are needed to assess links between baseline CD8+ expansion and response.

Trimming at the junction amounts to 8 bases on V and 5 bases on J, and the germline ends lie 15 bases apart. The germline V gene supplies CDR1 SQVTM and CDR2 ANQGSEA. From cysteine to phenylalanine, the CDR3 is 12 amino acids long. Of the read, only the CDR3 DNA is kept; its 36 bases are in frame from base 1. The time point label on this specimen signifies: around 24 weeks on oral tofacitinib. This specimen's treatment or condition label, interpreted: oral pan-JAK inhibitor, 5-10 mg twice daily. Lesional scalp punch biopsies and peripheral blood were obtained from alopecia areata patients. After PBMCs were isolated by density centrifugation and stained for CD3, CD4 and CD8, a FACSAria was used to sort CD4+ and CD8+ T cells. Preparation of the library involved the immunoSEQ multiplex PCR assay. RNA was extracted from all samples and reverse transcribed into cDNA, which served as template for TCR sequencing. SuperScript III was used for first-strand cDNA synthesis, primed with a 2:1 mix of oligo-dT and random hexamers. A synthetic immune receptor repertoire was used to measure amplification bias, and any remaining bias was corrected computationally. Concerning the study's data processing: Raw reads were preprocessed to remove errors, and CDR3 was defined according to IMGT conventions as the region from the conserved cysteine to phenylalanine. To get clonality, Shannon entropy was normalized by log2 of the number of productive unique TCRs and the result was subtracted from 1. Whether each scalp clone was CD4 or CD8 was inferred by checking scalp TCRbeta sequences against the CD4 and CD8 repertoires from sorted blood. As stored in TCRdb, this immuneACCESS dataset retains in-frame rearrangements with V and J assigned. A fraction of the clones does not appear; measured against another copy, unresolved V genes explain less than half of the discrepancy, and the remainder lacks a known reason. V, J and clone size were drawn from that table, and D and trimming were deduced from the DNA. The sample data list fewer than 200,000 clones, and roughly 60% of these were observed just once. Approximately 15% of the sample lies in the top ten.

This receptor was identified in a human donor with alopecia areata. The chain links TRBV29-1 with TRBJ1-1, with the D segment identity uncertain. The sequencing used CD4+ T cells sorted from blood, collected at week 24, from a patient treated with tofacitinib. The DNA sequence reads TGCAGCTCCGGCGAGGGTCGGACTGAAGCTTTCTTT. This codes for CSSGEGRTEAFF.